This TCR beta chain was recorded in a study of identifying expanded T cells in peripheral blood. Whole-study findings and limits: Variance in clone template counts between roughly 2-week samples significantly increased with total template count across all healthy donors. Over approximately two and four weeks, about 15 and 18 clones changed, versus around 1.1 between replicates.

With regard to this clone: The antigen remains undetermined.

Collection occurred without any documented infections or immune events in donors. The table came from immunoSEQ multiplex PCR; TCRdb's copy has only in-frame clones and leaves some out. The sample holds roughly 81,000 clones, 84% seen once. CDR3 length equals 15 residues. Germline values: CDR1 SEHNR, CDR2 FQNEAQ (reference sequence). The V end was cut by 1 base, the J end by 3 bases, with 12 bases between. The clonotype comes from a person aged 18-69 years in good health. The material sequenced was blood. This chain connects TRBV7-9 to TRBJ1-2; TRBD1 is a possible D gene (5 bases). The CDR3 DNA reads TGTGCCAGCAGCTTAGGACAGTTGCAGGACTATGGCTACACCTTC. Translating it yields CASSLGQLQDYGYTF. The full variable domain, rest sourced from reference TRBV7-9 and TRBJ1-2, is DTGVSQNPRHKITKRGQNVTFRCDPISEHNRLYWYRQTLGQGPEFLTYFQNEAQLEKSRLLSDRFSAERPKGSFSTLEIQRTEQGDSAMYLCASSLGQLQDYGYTFGSGTRLTVV.